This T cell receptor beta chain is drawn from a study of cytomegalovirus exposure and HLA in healthy donors. Study-level results: The records held CMV serostatus as the only immune exposure information. Reports indicate that TCR beta sequences accurately predicted the HLA-A and HLA-B alleles of most subjects. Most TCR sequences proved rare, with some public TCRs found in many donors. The study assumed roughly uniform donor sequencing depth for presence/absence analyses.

Regarding this clone: Its antigen is not known.

In the PCR, 60 Vbeta and 13 Jbeta primers were used. Data came from immunoSEQ multiplex PCR; TCRdb stores just in-frame clones and leaves some out. The sample has around 200,000 clones; around 80% are singletons. Per germline, CDR1 LGHNA and CDR2 YNFKEQ. The trim removed 0 bases at V and 9 bases at J, leaving 3 bases unmatched. The CDR3 sequence is 15 residues long. Material: PBMCs. The rearrangement joins TRBV4-2 to TRBJ1-6; 9 bases agree with TRBD1. This sequence originates from a man between 45 and 60 years old in good health and CMV-seronegative. DNA of the CDR3: TGTGCCAGCAGCCAAGAGGGACAGGGAATTTCACCCCTCCACTTT. Translation: CASSQEGQGISPLHF.